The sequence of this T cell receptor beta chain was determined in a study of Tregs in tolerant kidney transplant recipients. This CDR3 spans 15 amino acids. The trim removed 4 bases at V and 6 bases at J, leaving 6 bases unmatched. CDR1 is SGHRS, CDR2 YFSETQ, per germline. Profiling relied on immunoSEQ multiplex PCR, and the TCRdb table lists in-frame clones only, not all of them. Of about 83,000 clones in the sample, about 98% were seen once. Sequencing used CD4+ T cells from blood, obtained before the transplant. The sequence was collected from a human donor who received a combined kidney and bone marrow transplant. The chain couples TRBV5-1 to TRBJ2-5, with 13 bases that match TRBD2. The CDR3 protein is CASSPTSGGLKTQYF. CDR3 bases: TGCGCCAGCAGCCCGACTAGCGGGGGGTTAAAGACCCAGTACTTC.